The clone carrying this T cell receptor (beta chain) was counted a few times. Its specificity is not known. Generated by immunoSEQ multiplex PCR, the TCRdb table keeps only in-frame clones and is missing some. Altogether about 60,000 clones are present, 80% to 90% being singletons, with the ten largest covering 6.5% to 9%. The time point: week 5, during vaccination. The study gave 300 ug of mutant IDH1 20-mer peptide per vaccine dose, with topical imiquimod. The entry originates in a study of a mutant IDH1 vaccine in newly diagnosed glioma. In the study overall: Patients had received radiotherapy, temozolomide, or both previously, most receiving both.

Trimming removed 8 bases from V and 6 bases from J, with 10 bases in between. There are 11 residues in the CDR3. Per the germline V gene, CDR1 is SNHLY and CDR2 is FYNNEI. This sequence originates from a woman aged 45-60 years with glioma. V gene TRBV2 combines with J gene TRBJ1-2; D not certain. This sample comprised PBMCs, obtained from a glioma patient whose treatment included an IDH1 peptide vaccine. This chain's CDR3 is CASGGNNGYTF. DNA of the CDR3: TGTGCCAGCGGAGGGAACAATGGCTACACCTTC.